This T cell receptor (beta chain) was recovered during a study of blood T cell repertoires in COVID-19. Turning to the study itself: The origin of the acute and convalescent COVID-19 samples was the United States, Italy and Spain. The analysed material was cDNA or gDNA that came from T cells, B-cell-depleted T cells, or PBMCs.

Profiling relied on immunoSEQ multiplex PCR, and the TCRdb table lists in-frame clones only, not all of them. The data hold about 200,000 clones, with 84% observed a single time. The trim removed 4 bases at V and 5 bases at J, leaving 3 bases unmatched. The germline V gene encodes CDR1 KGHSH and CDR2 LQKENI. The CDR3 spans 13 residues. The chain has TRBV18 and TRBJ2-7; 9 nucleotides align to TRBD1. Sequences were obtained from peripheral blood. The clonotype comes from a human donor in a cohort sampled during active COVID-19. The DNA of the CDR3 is TGTGCCAGCTCACAAACAGGGGGCAACGAGCAGTACTTC. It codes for CASSQTGGNEQYF.